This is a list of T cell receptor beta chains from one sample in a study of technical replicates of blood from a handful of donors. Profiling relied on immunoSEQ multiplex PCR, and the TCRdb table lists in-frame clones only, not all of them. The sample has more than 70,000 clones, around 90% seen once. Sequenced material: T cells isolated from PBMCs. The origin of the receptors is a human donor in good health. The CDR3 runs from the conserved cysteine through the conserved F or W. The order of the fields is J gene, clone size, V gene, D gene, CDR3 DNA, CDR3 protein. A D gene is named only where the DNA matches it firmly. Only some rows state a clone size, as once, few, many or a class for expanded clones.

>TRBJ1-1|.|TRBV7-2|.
TGTGCCAGCAGCTTAGCGGGGGGGAGGGGTACTGAAGCTTTCTTT
CASSLAGGRGTEAFF
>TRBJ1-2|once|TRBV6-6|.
TGTGCCAGCAGGGATACAGGGTCCTATGGCTACACCTTC
CASRDTGSYGYTF
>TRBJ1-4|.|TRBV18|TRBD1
TGTGCCAGCTCACCTTCAGATTCGGACAGGAGAGAAAATGAAAAACTGTTTTTT
CASSPSDSDRRENEKLFF
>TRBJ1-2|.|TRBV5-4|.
TGTGCCAGCAGCCCCAACGGGGTGATTAACTATGGCTACACCTTC
CASSPNGVINYGYTF
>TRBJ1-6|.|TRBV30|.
TGTGCCTGGAGTGACGGACTCTATAATTCACCCCTCCACTTT
CAWSDGLYNSPLHF
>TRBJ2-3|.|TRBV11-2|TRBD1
TGTGCCAGCAGCTCCCGGGACAGAGCTGAAGATACGCAGTATTTT
CASSSRDRAEDTQYF
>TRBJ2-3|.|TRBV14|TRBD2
TGTGCCAGCAGCCACTACGGACTAGCGGGATTCACAGATACGCAGTATTTT
CASSHYGLAGFTDTQYF
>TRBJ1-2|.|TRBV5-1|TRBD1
TGCGCCAGCAGCTTGCTGGAAGGGGGCTCGGGCCATGGCTACACCTTC
CASSLLEGGSGHGYTF
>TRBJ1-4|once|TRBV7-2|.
TGTGCCAGCAGCTTCAGGACTAATGAAAAACTGTTTTTT
CASSFRTNEKLFF
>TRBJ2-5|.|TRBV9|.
TGTGCCAGCAGCGGCTTAGCCATCCAAGAGACCCAGTACTTC
CASSGLAIQETQYF
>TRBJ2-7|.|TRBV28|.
TGTGCCAGCAGTTTATGGCAGACAATCTACGAGCAGTACTTC
CASSLWQTIYEQYF
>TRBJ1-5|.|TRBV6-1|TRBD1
TGTGCCAGCAGCCGAGACAGGGTTCGGGATCAGCCCCAGCATTTT
CASSRDRVRDQPQHF
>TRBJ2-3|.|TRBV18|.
TGTGCCAGCTCACTTAACCCCCCCCAGGGGCAGTCCACAGATACGCAGTATTTT
CASSLNPPQGQSTDTQYF
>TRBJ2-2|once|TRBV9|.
TGTGCCAGCAGCCTTCTCCCGGGGGCCGGGGAGCTGTTTTTT
CASSLLPGAGELFF
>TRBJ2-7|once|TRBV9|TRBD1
TGTGCCAGCAGCCGGACCGGGACAGGGATGGACGAGCAGTACTTC
CASSRTGTGMDEQYF
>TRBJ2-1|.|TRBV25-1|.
TGTGCCAGCAGTTACTACGGGACTCCGTACAATGAGCAGTTCTTC
CASSYYGTPYNEQFF
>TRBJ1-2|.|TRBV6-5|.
TGTGCCAGCAGTTACTCGACGGTGGGGGCCTATGGCTACACCTTC
CASSYSTVGAYGYTF
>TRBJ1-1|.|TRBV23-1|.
TGCGCCAGCAGTCAATCTCCCTACCGATTAACCTTCTTAATGAACACTGAAGCTTTCTTT
CASSQSPYRLTFLMNTEAFF
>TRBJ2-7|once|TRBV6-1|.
TGTGCCAGCAGTGCCAGGGAGGACTGGGCCTACGAGCAGTACTTC
CASSAREDWAYEQYF
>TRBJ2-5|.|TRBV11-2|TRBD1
TGTGCCAGCAGCCCCCCCGGGACAGGGGGCCAAGAGACCCAGTACTTC
CASSPPGTGGQETQYF
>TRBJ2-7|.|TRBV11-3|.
TGTGCCAGCAGCCCCTCCTCCTACGAGCAGTACTTC
CASSPSSYEQYF
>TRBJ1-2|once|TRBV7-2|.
TGTGCCAGCAGCTTAGGCAGGCAGGCCCCCTATGGCTACACCTTC
CASSLGRQAPYGYTF
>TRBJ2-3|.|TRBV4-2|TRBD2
TGTGCCAGCAGCCCCTTTGGTAGCGGGGGCACAGATACGCAGTATTTT
CASSPFGSGGTDTQYF
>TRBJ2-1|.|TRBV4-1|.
TGCGCCAGCAGCCAAGAGACATTAGATGAGCAGTTCTTC
CASSQETLDEQFF
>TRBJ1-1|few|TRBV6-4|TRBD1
TGTGCCAGCAGTGACAATCCAGGGGGCATGAACACTGAAGCTTTCTTT
CASSDNPGGMNTEAFF
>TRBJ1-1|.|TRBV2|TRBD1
TGTGCCTCACAGAGGGGACAGGGCCTTAACACTGAAGCTTTCTTT
CASQRGQGLNTEAFF
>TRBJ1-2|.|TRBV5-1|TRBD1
TGCGCCAGCAGCATAACCCTCGACAGGGGTTTTGTTGGCTACACCTTC
CASSITLDRGFVGYTF
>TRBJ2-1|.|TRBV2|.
TGTGCCAGCAGTGACTCGGGATCCTACAATGAGCAGTTCTTC
CASSDSGSYNEQFF
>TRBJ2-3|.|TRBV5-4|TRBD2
TGTGCCAGCAGCTCCGCTTCTATGACAACTAGCGGGGGGGCTACGCAGTATTTT
CASSSASMTTSGGATQYF
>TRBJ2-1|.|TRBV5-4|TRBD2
TGTGCCAGCAGCTTGGATGGACTAGCGGGCCGGGGGTCCAATGAGCAGTTCTTC
CASSLDGLAGRGSNEQFF
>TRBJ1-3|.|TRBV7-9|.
TGTGCCAGCAGCTTAGGCGGGGTCGAGTCTGGAAACACCATATATTTT
CASSLGGVESGNTIYF
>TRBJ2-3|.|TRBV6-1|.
TGTGCCAGCAGTGGCCGGACAGTCTTCACAGATACGCAGTATTTT
CASSGRTVFTDTQYF
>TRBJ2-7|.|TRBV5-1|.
TGCGCCAGCAGCTTGGGGTCTGGACAATACGAGCAGTACTTC
CASSLGSGQYEQYF
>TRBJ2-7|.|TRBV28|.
TGTGCCAGCAGTAAGGTAGGAGCCTACGAGCAGTACTTC
CASSKVGAYEQYF
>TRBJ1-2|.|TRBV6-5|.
TGTGCCAGCAAGAGGAAAGCGGCGGTCCCCTATGGCTACACCTTC
CASKRKAAVPYGYTF
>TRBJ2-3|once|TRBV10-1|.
TGCGCCAGCAGTGAGGCTATGGGGCCAGGGGATACGCAGTATTTT
CASSEAMGPGDTQYF
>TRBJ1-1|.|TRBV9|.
TGTGCCAGCAGCGTATCCGGGAACACTGAAGCTTTCTTT
CASSVSGNTEAFF
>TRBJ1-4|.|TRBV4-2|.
TGTGCCAGCAGCCAAGACCGGGGAAACGGAGAAAAACTGTTTTTT
CASSQDRGNGEKLFF